This T cell receptor (beta chain) comes out of a study of shared T cell receptors in the human thymus. Assay: immunoSEQ multiplex PCR; the TCRdb copy retains only in-frame clones and omits some. Of 500,000 to 550,000 clones in the sample, 78% were seen once. The germline gives CDR1 MNHEY, CDR2 SMNVEV (reference sequence). The CDR3 sequence is 14 residues long. Trimming took off 8 bases at V and 3 bases at J, with 16 bases between the two ends. This clone was picked up one time. The same sample was also used in a study of human thymus T cells. That source adds: Those donating were healthy Finnish infants in corrective surgery for congenital heart defects. Resections were taken during corrective heart surgery, and the thymus tissue came from these. V and J genes seemed to be used with bias in thymic and blood repertoires. Unrelated individuals reportedly shared highly overlapping thymic TCR repertoires.

This chain uses TRBV27 with TRBJ1-1; TRBD1 is a possible D gene (5 bases). The specimen was thymocytes. This receptor was taken from a boy younger than two with a congenital heart defect. The CDR3 region has the DNA TGTGCCAGCGGACAAAAACACGCATACACTGAAGCTTTCTTT. Its protein is CASGQKHAYTEAFF.